The 3 T cell receptor beta chains below all came from one sample that was sequenced in a study of cytomegalovirus exposure and HLA in healthy donors. Clones were read by immunoSEQ multiplex PCR, and TCRdb kept only the in-frame ones, dropping some. The sample comprises 65,000 to 70,000 clones, roughly nine tenths of which are singletons, and 2.5% to 4% rests with the top ten. Sequencing used PBMCs. These receptors originate from a man younger than 30 in good health and CMV-seronegative.

The genes are TRBV28 and TRBJ2-3; 10 nucleotides align to TRBD2. Germline V CDR1 and CDR2: MDHEN, SYDVKM. CDR3 length equals 17 residues. Trimming cost V 8 bases and J 1 base; bases outside gene matches: 12. DNA of the CDR3: TGTGCCAGCCAAAATAGCGGGAGGAGGATCGGCACAGATACGCAGTATTTT. Translating gives CASQNSGRRIGTDTQYF.

The rearrangement links TRBV28 to TRBJ1-2, with no clear D. Trimming shortened V by 4 bases and J by 0 bases, and 9 bases separated the two germline ends. The CDR3 sequence is 14 residues long. Germline CDR1 is MDHEN and CDR2 is SYDVKM. CDR3 residues: CASSYDIPNYGYTF. DNA of the CDR3: TGTGCCAGCAGTTATGACATCCCTAACTATGGCTACACCTTC.

This chain uses TRBV27 with TRBJ2-1; 9 nucleotides line up with TRBD1. Unmatched junction bases numbered 11, after V lost 8 bases and J lost 3 bases. The CDR3 spans 16 residues. CDR1 and CDR2 from the germline V gene are MNHEY and SMNVEV (reference sequence). The CDR3 region has the DNA TGTGCCAGCCGGGGTTCCGGGACAGGGCACTACAATGAGCAGTTCTTC. Amino acids: CASRGSGTGHYNEQFF.